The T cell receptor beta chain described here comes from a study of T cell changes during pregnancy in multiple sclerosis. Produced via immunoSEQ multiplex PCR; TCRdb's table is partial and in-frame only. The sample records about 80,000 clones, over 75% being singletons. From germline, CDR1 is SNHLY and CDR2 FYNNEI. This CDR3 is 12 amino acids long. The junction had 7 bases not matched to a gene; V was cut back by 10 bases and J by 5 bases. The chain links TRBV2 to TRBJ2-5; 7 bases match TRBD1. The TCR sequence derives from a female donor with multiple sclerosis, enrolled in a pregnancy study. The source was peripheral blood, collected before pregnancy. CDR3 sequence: CATMTGYETQYF. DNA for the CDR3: TGTGCCACCATGACAGGGTACGAGACCCAGTACTTC. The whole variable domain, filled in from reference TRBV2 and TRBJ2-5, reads EPEVTQTPSHQVTQMGQEVILRCVPISNHLYFYWYRQILGQKVEFLVSFYNNEISEKSEIFDDQFSVERPDGSNFTLKIRSTKLEDSAMYFCATMTGYETQYFGPGTRLLVL.